A selection of T cell receptor beta chains follows, all from one sample in a study of human CD8 memory T cell subsets. TCRdb re-called the 5' RACE reads and catalogs CDR3 proteins one per entry, DNA excluded. In total, the table holds thousands of distinct CDR3 sequences. Sequences were obtained from CD8+ stem-like memory T cells (TSCM and TCM) sorted from PBMCs. Source of these receptors: a human donor in good health. The CDR3 runs from the conserved cysteine through the conserved F or W. Clone size is given for some rows only: seen once, a few or many times, or a class if the clone is expanded.

J,V,size,CDR3
TRBJ2-5,TRBV2,-,CASSERIETQYF
TRBJ2-7,TRBV4-2,-,CASSQEPGDLSYEQYF
TRBJ1-4,TRBV10-3,medium-sized,CAISESGRTNEKLFF
TRBJ2-3,TRBV4-1,-,CASSHPGQSSTDTQYF
TRBJ1-1,TRBV12-3/TRBV12-4,-,CASSLYDTEAFF
TRBJ2-1,TRBV12-3/TRBV12-4,-,CASSPSGGRAYNEQFF
TRBJ2-1,TRBV29-1,-,CSVEEEAGSEQFF
TRBJ2-7,TRBV10-3,-,CAISEPSGSGYEQYF
TRBJ1-2,TRBV9,-,CASSLTGRTDPYGYTF
TRBJ2-7,TRBV7-9,-,CAIIAGDYEQYF
TRBJ2-7,TRBV28,-,CASNSLRLRSSYEQYF
TRBJ2-3,TRBV7-9,-,CASSLGTGGQTDTQYF
TRBJ2-2,TRBV19,-,CASQSGQVDTGELFF
TRBJ1-2,TRBV6-2/TRBV6-3,-,CASSPTENYGYTF
TRBJ1-5,TRBV28,-,CASSLAGTELADQPQHF
TRBJ2-3,TRBV28,-,CASSLDDPDTQYF
TRBJ1-1,TRBV27,-,CASSLGGGNTEAFF